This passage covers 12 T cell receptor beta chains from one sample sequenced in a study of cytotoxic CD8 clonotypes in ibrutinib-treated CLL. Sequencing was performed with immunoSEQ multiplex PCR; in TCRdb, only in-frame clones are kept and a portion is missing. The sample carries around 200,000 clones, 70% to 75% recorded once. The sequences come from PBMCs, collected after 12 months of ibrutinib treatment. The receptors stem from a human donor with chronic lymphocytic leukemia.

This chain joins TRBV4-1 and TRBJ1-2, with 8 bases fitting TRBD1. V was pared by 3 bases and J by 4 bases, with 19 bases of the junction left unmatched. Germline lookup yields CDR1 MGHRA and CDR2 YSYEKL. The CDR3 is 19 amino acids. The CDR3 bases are TGCGCCAGCAGCCACCCTAAAGACCTTTCAGGGGGCGAATCCTATGGCTACACCTTC. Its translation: CASSHPKDLSGGESYGYTF.

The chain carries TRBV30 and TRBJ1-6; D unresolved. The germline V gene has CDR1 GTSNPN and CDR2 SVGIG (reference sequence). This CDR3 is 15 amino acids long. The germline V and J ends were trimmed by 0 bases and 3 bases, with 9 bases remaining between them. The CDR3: CAWSVIAGYNSPLHF. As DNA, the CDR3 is TGTGCCTGGAGTGTAATAGCAGGCTATAATTCACCCCTCCACTTT.

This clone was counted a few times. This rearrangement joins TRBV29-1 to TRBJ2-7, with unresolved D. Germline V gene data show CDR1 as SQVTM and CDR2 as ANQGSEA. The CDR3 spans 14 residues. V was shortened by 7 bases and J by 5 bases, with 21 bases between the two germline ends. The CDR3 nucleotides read TGCAGCGCCTGGATGGACCTAATGAAGGACGAGCAGTACTTC. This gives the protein CSAWMDLMKDEQYF.

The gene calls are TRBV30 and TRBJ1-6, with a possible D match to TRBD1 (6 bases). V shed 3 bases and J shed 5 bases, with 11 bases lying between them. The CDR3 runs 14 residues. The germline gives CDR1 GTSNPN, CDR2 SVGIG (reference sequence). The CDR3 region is CAWRRTDNNSPLHF. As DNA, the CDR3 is TGTGCCTGGAGGCGGACAGATAATAATTCACCCCTCCACTTT. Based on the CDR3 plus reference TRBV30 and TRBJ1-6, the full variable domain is SQTIHQWPATLVQPVGSPLSLECTVEGTSNPNLYWYRQAAGRGLQLLFYSVGIGQISSEVPQNLSASRPQDRQFILSSKKLLLSDSGFYLCAWRRTDNNSPLHFGNGTRLTVT.

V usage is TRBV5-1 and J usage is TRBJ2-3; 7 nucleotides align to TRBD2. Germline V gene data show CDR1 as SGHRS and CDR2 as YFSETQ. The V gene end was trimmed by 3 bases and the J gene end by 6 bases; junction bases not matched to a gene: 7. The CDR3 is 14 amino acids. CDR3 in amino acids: CASSSGRGSDTQYF. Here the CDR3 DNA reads TGCGCCAGCAGCTCAGGGAGGGGTTCGGATACGCAGTATTTT.

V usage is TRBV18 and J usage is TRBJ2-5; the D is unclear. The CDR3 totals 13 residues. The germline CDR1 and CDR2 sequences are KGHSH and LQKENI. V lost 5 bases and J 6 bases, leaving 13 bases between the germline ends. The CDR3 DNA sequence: TGTGCCAGCTCAGACGACGGTTATAAGACCCAGTACTTC. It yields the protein CASSDDGYKTQYF. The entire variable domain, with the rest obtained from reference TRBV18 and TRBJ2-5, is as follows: NAGVMQNPRHLVRRRGQEARLRCSPMKGHSHVYWYRQLPEEGLKFMVYLQKENIIDESGMPKERFSAEFPKEGPSILRIQQVVRGDSAAYFCASSDDGYKTQYFGPGTRLLVL.

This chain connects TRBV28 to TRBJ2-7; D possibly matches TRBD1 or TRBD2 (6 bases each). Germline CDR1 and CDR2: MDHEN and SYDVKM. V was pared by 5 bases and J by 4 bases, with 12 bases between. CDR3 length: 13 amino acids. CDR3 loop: CASSPGGGYEQYF. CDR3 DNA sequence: TGTGCCAGCAGTCCCGGAGGGGGTTACGAGCAGTACTTC.

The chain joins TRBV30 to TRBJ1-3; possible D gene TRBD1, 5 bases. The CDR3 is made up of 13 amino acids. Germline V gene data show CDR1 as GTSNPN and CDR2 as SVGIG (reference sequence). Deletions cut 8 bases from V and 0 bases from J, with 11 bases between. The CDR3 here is CARSGGSGNTIYF. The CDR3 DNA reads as TGTGCCCGGTCCGGGGGCTCTGGAAACACCATATATTTT.

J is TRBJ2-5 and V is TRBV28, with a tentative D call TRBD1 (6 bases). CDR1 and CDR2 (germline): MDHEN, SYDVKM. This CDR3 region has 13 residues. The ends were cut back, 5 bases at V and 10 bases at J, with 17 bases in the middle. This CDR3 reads CASSAKNRVSQYF. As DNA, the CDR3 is TGTGCCAGCAGTGCCAAAAACAGGGTCAGCCAGTACTTC.

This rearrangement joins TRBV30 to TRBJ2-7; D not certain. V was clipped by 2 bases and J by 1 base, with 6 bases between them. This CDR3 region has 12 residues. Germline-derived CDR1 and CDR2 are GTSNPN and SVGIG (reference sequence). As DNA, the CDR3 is TGTGCCTGGAGTATGGGATCCTACGAGCAGTACTTC. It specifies CAWSMGSYEQYF.

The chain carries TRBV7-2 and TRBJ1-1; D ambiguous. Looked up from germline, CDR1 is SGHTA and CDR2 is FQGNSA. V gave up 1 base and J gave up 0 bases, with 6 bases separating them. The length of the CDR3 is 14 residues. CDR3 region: CASSLVSMNTEAFF. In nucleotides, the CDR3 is TGTGCCAGCAGCTTAGTCAGCATGAACACTGAAGCTTTCTTT. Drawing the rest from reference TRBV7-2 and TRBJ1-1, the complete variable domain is GAGVSQSPSNKVTEKGKDVELRCDPISGHTALYWYRQSLGQGLEFLIYFQGNSAPDKSGLPSDRFSAERTGGSVSTLTIQRTQQEDSAVYLCASSLVSMNTEAFFGQGTRLTVV.

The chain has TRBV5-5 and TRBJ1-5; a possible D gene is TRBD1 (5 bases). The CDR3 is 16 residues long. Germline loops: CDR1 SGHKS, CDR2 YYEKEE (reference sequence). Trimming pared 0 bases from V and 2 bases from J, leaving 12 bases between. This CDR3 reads CASSLVAGGGNQPQHF. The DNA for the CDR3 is TGTGCCAGCAGCTTGGTGGCTGGGGGAGGCAATCAGCCCCAGCATTTT.